This TCR beta chain was identified in a study of shared T cell receptors in the human thymus. The method was immunoSEQ multiplex PCR; TCRdb's version includes in-frame clones alone and lacks a portion of them. The profile shows about 380,000 clones, roughly 94% of them singletons. The ends lost 5 bases at V and 2 bases at J; junction bases unmatched: 9. Germline V CDR1 and CDR2: MDHEN, SYDVKM. CDR3 length: 15 amino acids. The TCR was taken from a human donor. Sequencing input: thymocytes. The chain combines TRBV28 with TRBJ2-7; TRBD2 agrees at 7 bases. The CDR3 coding sequence is TGTGCCAGCAGTCCGCCTTCTAGCGGCACCTACGAGCAGTACTTC. Its translation is CASSPPSSGTYEQYF.